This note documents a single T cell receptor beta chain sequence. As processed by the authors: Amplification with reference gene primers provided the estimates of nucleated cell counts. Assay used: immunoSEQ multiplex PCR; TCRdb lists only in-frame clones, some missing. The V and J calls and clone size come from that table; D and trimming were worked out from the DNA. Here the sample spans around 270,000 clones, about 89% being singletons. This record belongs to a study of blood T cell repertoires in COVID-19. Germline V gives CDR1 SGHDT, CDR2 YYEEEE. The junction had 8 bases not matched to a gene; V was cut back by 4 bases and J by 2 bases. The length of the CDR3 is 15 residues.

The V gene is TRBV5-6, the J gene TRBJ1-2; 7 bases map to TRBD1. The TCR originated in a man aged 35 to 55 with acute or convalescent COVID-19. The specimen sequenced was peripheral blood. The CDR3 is CASSQIDRENYGYTF. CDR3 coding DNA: TGTGCCAGCAGCCAGATTGACAGGGAGAACTATGGCTACACCTTC.